This T cell receptor beta chain was documented in a study of blood T cell repertoires in COVID-19 (dated by TCRdb to about 2020). Regarding the research as a whole: Samples from collaborators originated in the United States, Italy and Spain and spanned both the acute and convalescent phases of COVID-19. A freely available public database, intended as a resource for researchers studying the immune response to SARS-CoV-2, is where the repertoires were released. The prospective study material was composed of cDNA or gDNA derived from T cells, B-cell-depleted T cells, or PBMCs. The dataset comprised deeply sampled blood TCRbeta repertoires from subjects exposed to, actively infected with, or recovered from COVID-19. Samples were obtained from the ongoing ImmuneRACE study (first 160 participants) and from about 1,300 subjects provided by 6 global collaborators. Where available, HLA class I and class II types were obtained from metadata supplied by the sample provider rather than from assay-based typing. Sample metadata almost always included a de-identified subject ID, COVID-19 status, age in years and sex.

Whole blood was collected in K2EDTA tubes by collaborating institutions according to the institutions' own protocols. For TCRbeta analysis, collaborators shipped samples as frozen whole blood, isolated PBMCs, or DNA extracted from either of those sample types. The research as a whole found: The amount of clinical and demographic metadata varied by source and participant and was provided uncurated.

Based on the germline V gene, the CDR1 and CDR2 sequences are SGHDT and YYEEEE. Taken from cysteine to phenylalanine, the CDR3 has 15 residues. Solely the CDR3 DNA is kept, with 45 bases framed from the first base. The germline ends are 13 bases apart after V is trimmed by 2 bases and J by 4 bases. The immunoSEQ Assay, a bias-controlled multiplex PCR, was used to amplify TCRbeta CDR3 regions from genomic DNA. From the authors' description of their analysis: Nucleated cell counts per sample were estimated from amplification of reference gene primers within the assay. Sequence reads were collapsed and filtered to measure the absolute abundance of every unique TCRbeta CDR3 rearrangement. For each sample, productive Simpson clonality was calculated as the square root of Simpson's diversity index across productive rearrangements. TCRdb mirrors the immuneACCESS table, restricted to in-frame sequences. Some clones are absent from its copies; in checked studies, under half trace to an unresolved V gene, and the reason for the others is unknown. That table is the source of V, J and clone size, and D and trimming were worked out from the DNA. The sample table contains 75,000 to 100,000 clones; only one count was recorded for almost 85% of them. The ten largest clones add up to around a fifth of the sample.

Comments on this clone: What antigen it recognizes has not been identified. The sample holds no much larger clone one base away, and base qualities are not on file.

The sample comprised peripheral blood. The rearrangement combines TRBV5-6 with TRBJ2-1; TRBD1 could be the D gene, as 6 bases match. The receptor comes from a human donor in a cohort sampled during active COVID-19. The CDR3 region reads CASSFTGTPYNEQFF. The nucleotide sequence reads as follows: TGTGCCAGCAGCTTTACCGGGACACCATACAATGAGCAGTTCTTC.